This T cell receptor beta chain comes out of a study of control samples from healthy donors and cancer patients. The V and J ends lost 6 bases and 4 bases respectively, with 12 bases between them. The CDR3 sequence is 13 residues long. Germline assignment: CDR1 MNHNY and CDR2 SVGAGI (reference sequence). Repertoires were generated with immunoSEQ multiplex PCR, while TCRdb's copy carries only in-frame clones and drops some. The table lists roughly 100,000 clones, 80% to 95% of them singletons. What was sequenced was blood. This receptor was obtained from a human donor in good health. The donor label of this sample is uncertain. The genes are TRBV6-6 and TRBJ1-1; perhaps TRBD1 as D (6 bases). DNA for the CDR3: TGTGCCAGCAGACAGACAGGAGGCACTGAAGCTTTCTTT. Encoded protein: CASRQTGGTEAFF.